This T cell receptor beta chain derives from a study of blood T cell repertoires in COVID-19. Original methodology: From reference gene primer amplification, estimates of nucleated cell counts were derived. Using immunoSEQ multiplex PCR, the repertoire was profiled, and TCRdb retains in-frame clones only, with some absent. V, J and clone size reflect that table, while D and trimming were determined from the DNA. The sample has about 130,000 clones, approximately 86% seen once. The CDR3 has 14 amino acids. Germline V lookup: CDR1 MNHEY, CDR2 SVGAGI. Trimming removed 8 bases from V and 3 bases from J; junction bases left unmatched: 9.

Sequenced material: PBMCs or T cells enriched from blood (not recorded which). The receptor comes from a woman aged 50 to 60 who had recovered from COVID-19. V usage is TRBV6-5 and J usage is TRBJ2-7; TRBD2 matches 8 bases. The CDR3: CASDLTSGSYEQYF. CDR3 coding DNA: TGTGCCAGCGACCTTACTAGCGGAAGCTACGAGCAGTACTTC.